This T cell receptor (beta chain) appears in the sequencing data of a study of CD8 T cells in Susac syndrome. Regarding the study as a whole: The study conceded that its TCR sequencing and HLA analysis involved relatively few individuals.

With regard to this clonotype: Its antigen remains unidentified.

Sequencing targeted TCR beta in blood CD8+ and CD4+ T cells. FACS was used to enrich TEMRA cells, whereas the CD8+ and CD4+ T cells were obtained by negative isolation. With random hexamers, reverse transcription was performed on about 0.5 to 1 ug of RNA. MiXCR, run by TCRdb on the immunoSEQ multiplex PCR reads, gives a single entry per CDR3 protein. The table lists about 200,000 distinct CDR3 sequences, roughly 94% of them singletons. Material for sequencing was CD4+ T cells from PBMCs. This sequence originates from a human donor in good health.

The CDR3 reads CASSLMGYNEQFF. DNA for the CDR3: TGTGCCAGCAGCTTAATGGGGTACAATGAGCAGTTCTTC. The chain is built from TRBV7-3 and TRBJ2-1; D is undetermined. V lost 1 base to trimming and J lost 4 bases, with 5 bases between them. In germline, CDR1 is SGHTA, CDR2 FQGTGA. The CDR3 runs to 13 residues.